This T cell receptor beta chain derives from a study of shared clonotypes between healthy human individuals. Study overall: Per-donor plates numbered three CD4 naive, three CD4 memory, two CD8 naive and one CD8 memory.

TCRdb's table, derived via immunoSEQ multiplex PCR, lists solely in-frame clones and lacks some. This repertoire shows roughly 2,500,000 clones, approximately 93% found once; its top ten account for 0.36%. About this clone: Its matching antigen is unknown.

General study results and limits: How much donors shared clonotypes was expected to be affected by sequencing depth.

The V end was cut by 6 bases, the J end by 2 bases, with 14 bases between. Germline CDR1 is ENHRY and CDR2 is SYGVKD. This CDR3 contains 15 residues. The receptor was derived from a man between 18 and 35 years old in good health. Some clones in this sample may be carry-over from other donors' samples. The chain joins TRBV10-3 to TRBJ1-5; TRBD1 might be the D (6 bases). Sequenced: naive CD4+ T cells from PBMCs. Regarding subset: CD45RA+ positively selected. The DNA for the CDR3 is TGTGCCATCAGCCGGGGGCTTCCGGGCAATCAGCCCCAGCATTTT. This gives the protein CAISRGLPGNQPQHF.